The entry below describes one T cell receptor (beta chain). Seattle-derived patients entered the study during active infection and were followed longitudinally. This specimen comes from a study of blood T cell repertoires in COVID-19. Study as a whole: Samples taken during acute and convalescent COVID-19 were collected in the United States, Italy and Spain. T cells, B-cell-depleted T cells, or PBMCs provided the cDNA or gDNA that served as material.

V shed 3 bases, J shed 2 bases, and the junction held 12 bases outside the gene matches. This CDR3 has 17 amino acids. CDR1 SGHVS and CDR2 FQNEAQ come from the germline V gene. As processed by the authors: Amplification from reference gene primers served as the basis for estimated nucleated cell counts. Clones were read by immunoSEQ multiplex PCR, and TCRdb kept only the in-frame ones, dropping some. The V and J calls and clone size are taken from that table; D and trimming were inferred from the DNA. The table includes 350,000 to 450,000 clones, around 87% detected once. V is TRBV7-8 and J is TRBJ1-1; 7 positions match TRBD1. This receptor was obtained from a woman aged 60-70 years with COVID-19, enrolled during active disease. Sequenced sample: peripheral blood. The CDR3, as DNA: TGTGCCAGCAGCTTGTCCCCGGGACAGAGATTCAACACTGAAGCTTTCTTT. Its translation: CASSLSPGQRFNTEAFF.